The 29 T cell receptor beta chains reported below all come from one sample, sequenced in a study of PD-1 blockade in classical Hodgkin lymphoma. Relapse after autologous stem cell transplantation occurred in every patient, and brentuximab vedotin exposure varied. Data came from immunoSEQ multiplex PCR; TCRdb stores just in-frame clones and leaves some out. The sample lists 98,000 or so clones, 89% occurring once. The sample was peripheral blood mononuclear cells (PBMCs), taken before the second cycle of nivolumab. The receptors shown here come from a human donor with classical Hodgkin lymphoma.

V and J are TRBV6-4 and TRBJ1-1; 7 nucleotides line up with TRBD1. CDR3 length: 15 residues. Trimming took 4 bases from V and 1 from J; bases not matched to a gene: 6. In germline, CDR1 is MRHNA, CDR2 SNTAGT. The CDR3: CASSVTGVGNTEAFF. The DNA of the CDR3 is TGTGCCAGCAGTGTCACAGGGGTGGGGAACACTGAAGCTTTCTTT.

In this sample, this clone turned up once. The J gene is TRBJ2-1, the V gene TRBV19; a weak D match, TRBD1 (6 bases). Trimming removed 7 bases at V and 3 bases at J, with 19 bases between. CDR1 and CDR2 (germline): LNHDA, SQIVND (reference sequence). This CDR3 comprises 16 residues. In nucleotides, the CDR3 is TGTGCCAGTACCATTACGCTGGGGGCTGTCTACAATGAGCAGTTCTTC. Translation: CASTITLGAVYNEQFF.

This sequence joins TRBV15 and TRBJ2-5, with D unresolved. Germline V gene data show CDR1 as LNHNV and CDR2 as YYDKDF (reference sequence). With 6 bases removed from V and 5 bases from J, the gap between germline ends came to 4 bases. The CDR3 length is 10 residues. In nucleotides, the CDR3 is TGTGCCACCAGTTACGAGACCCAGTACTTC. The encoded protein is CATSYETQYF.

V and J are TRBV28 and TRBJ2-6; 9 bases line up with TRBD1. The ends lost 8 bases at V and 2 bases at J; junction bases unmatched: 4. CDR3 size: 15 residues. CDR1 MDHEN and CDR2 SYDVKM come from the germline V gene. The CDR3, as DNA: TGTGCCAGCGGGAGGACAGGGGCTGGGGCCAACGTCCTGACTTTC. Its translation is CASGRTGAGANVLTF.

The CDR3 DNA reads as TGTGCCAGCAGCTTAGTTACGGGCATGACGAATGAGCAGTTCTTC. Translation gives CASSLVTGMTNEQFF. The chain links TRBV7-9 to TRBJ2-1; D ambiguous. The V end lost 1 base, the J end lost 7 bases, and 14 bases lay between the germline ends. The CDR3 loop spans 15 amino acids. The germline V gene encodes CDR1 SEHNR and CDR2 FQNEAQ (reference sequence).

There are a few counts of this clone. The chain uses TRBV5-4 and TRBJ1-1; 8 nucleotides line up with TRBD1. Germline V gene data show CDR1 as SGHNT and CDR2 as YYREEE (reference sequence). V lost 6 bases to trimming and J lost 0 bases; unmatched junction nucleotides: 10. The CDR3 runs 16 residues. CDR3 sequence (DNA): TGTGCCAGCACCCCCGGGACAGGAACTATGAACACTGAAGCTTTCTTT. It specifies CASTPGTGTMNTEAFF.

This sequence joins TRBV19 and TRBJ2-6; D might be TRBD2 (7 bases). Germline V lookup: CDR1 LNHDA, CDR2 SQIVND (reference sequence). The CDR3 sequence is 18 residues long. Between the trimmed V and J ends, which lost 10 bases and 0 bases, there was a span of 22 bases. The CDR3 region is CATRPGKGGDSGANVLTF. CDR3 in DNA: TGTGCCACTAGGCCCGGTAAAGGGGGGGACTCTGGGGCCAACGTCCTGACTTTC.

The chain joins TRBV19 to TRBJ1-1; D not certain. This CDR3 spans 13 amino acids. The germline gives CDR1 LNHDA, CDR2 SQIVND (reference sequence). V was trimmed by 4 bases and J by 8 bases, leaving 14 bases between them. CDR3 in amino acids: CASSNPGKREAFF. The CDR3, as DNA: TGTGCCAGTAGTAATCCGGGCAAGAGAGAAGCTTTCTTT.

The chain links TRBV30 to TRBJ2-3, with D tentatively TRBD2 (6 bases). This CDR3 contains 15 residues. V shed 1 base and J shed 1 base, with 12 bases lying between them. Germline V lookup: CDR1 GTSNPN, CDR2 SVGIG (reference sequence). The CDR3: CAWSELGRRTDTQYF. As DNA, the CDR3 is TGTGCCTGGAGTGAGTTAGGGAGGCGCACAGATACGCAGTATTTT. The variable domain in full, with the rest retrieved from reference TRBV30 and TRBJ2-3, is SQTIHQWPATLVQPVGSPLSLECTVEGTSNPNLYWYRQAAGRGLQLLFYSVGIGQISSEVPQNLSASRPQDRQFILSSKKLLLSDSGFYLCAWSELGRRTDTQYFGPGTRLTVL.

The gene calls are TRBV21-1 and TRBJ1-1. TRBV21-1 is designated a pseudogene. The CDR3 has 14 residues. The CDR3, as DNA: TGTGCCAGCACCAATGTAGGGTGTACCACTGAAGCTTTCTTT. Translated: CASTNVGCTTEAFF.

The V gene is TRBV7-9, the J gene TRBJ2-2; 12 nucleotides line up with TRBD2. This CDR3 contains 19 residues. The ends lost 1 base at V and 3 bases at J; junction bases unmatched: 9. Germline CDR1 reads SEHNR; CDR2 reads FQNEAQ (reference sequence). CDR3 coding DNA: TGTGCCAGCAGCTTAGGGACTAGCGGGAAAGGGAGCGACACCGGGGAGCTGTTTTTT. Translating gives CASSLGTSGKGSDTGELFF.

This clone has only a few counts. The CDR3 DNA follows: TGTGCCAGCTCAGCCGGTCCTCAGACTCAACGGCTGCCCCAGCATTTT. Encoded protein: CASSAGPQTQRLPQHF. This chain links TRBV18 with TRBJ1-5; D is ambiguous. This CDR3 region has 16 residues. V dropped 5 bases and J dropped 9 bases, with 23 bases sitting between them. Germline lookup yields CDR1 KGHSH and CDR2 LQKENI.

The chain links TRBV4-2 to TRBJ1-5, with D maybe TRBD1 (5 bases). Trimming pared 0 bases from V and 1 base from J, leaving 13 bases between. The CDR3 consists of 17 residues. Germline assignment: CDR1 LGHNA and CDR2 YNFKEQ. In DNA form, the CDR3 reads TGTGCCAGCAGCCAAGATAGCAGGGACCCAAGCAATCAGCCCCAGCATTTT. Amino acids: CASSQDSRDPSNQPQHF.

The J gene is TRBJ1-2, the V gene TRBV7-2; D is undetermined. V lost 1 base and J lost 7, with 13 bases in between. The CDR3 runs to 14 residues. CDR1 and CDR2 (germline): SGHTA, FQGNSA. CDR3 in DNA: TGTGCCAGCAGCTTAGTCAGGTACGGCTCTGGCTACACCTTC. Amino acids: CASSLVRYGSGYTF.

The CDR3 nucleotides are TGTGCCAGCAGGGTACAGGAGTTTTCGGCCTACAATGAGCAGTTCTTC. Encoded protein: CASRVQEFSAYNEQFF. The chain joins TRBV5-4 to TRBJ2-1; possibly TRBD1 for D (5 bases). The CDR3 loop spans 16 amino acids. The germline gives CDR1 SGHNT, CDR2 YYREEE (reference sequence). V was trimmed by 5 bases and J by 2 bases, leaving 17 bases between them.

The chain combines TRBV6-5 with TRBJ1-1, with D unclear. Trimming pared 5 bases from V and 1 base from J, leaving 8 bases between. Germline V gene sequence: CDR1 MNHEY, CDR2 SVGAGI. This CDR3 region has 13 residues. The CDR3 here is CASSLARNTEAFF. The CDR3 nucleotides are TGTGCCAGCAGTCTTGCAAGGAACACTGAAGCTTTCTTT.

CDR3: CASSRDSENTEAFF. Written as DNA, the CDR3 is TGTGCCAGCAGCCGGGACAGTGAGAACACTGAAGCTTTCTTT. The V gene is TRBV7-9, the J gene TRBJ1-1; TRBD1 matches at 7 bases. Looked up from germline, CDR1 is SEHNR and CDR2 is FQNEAQ (reference sequence). Germline trimming cut 5 bases from V and 1 base from J; bases unmatched to any gene: 4. CDR3 length equals 14 residues.

The chain couples TRBV5-6 to TRBJ1-4; 9 bases align to TRBD1. Trimming removed 4 bases from V and 8 bases from J; junction bases left unmatched: 12. CDR3 length: 16 residues. Looked up from germline, CDR1 is SGHDT and CDR2 is YYEEEE. The CDR3 DNA reads TGTGCCAGCAGCCGAATTTACGGGACAGGGAACGAAAAACTGTTTTTT. This codes for CASSRIYGTGNEKLFF. The entire variable domain, with the rest obtained from reference TRBV5-6 and TRBJ1-4, is as follows: DAGVTQSPTHLIKTRGQQVTLRCSPKSGHDTVSWYQQALGQGPQFIFQYYEEEERQRGNFPDRFSGHQFPNYSSELNVNALLLGDSALYLCASSRIYGTGNEKLFFGSGTQLSVL.

The gene calls are TRBV6-1 and TRBJ2-1, with 9 bases fitting TRBD2. V shed 2 bases and J 13 bases; nucleotides not matched to a gene: 12. Germline assignment: CDR1 MNHNS and CDR2 SASEGT. CDR3 length equals 15 residues. The CDR3 nucleotides read TGTGCCAGCAGTGAACCTAGCGGGACCACGGTAGTTCAGTTCTTC. It encodes CASSEPSGTTVVQFF.

The rearrangement joins TRBV19 to TRBJ2-1; D not certain. Looked up from germline, CDR1 is LNHDA and CDR2 is SQIVND (reference sequence). The CDR3 is 12 residues long. Trimming removed 5 bases at V and 3 bases at J, with 5 bases between. The CDR3 region is CASSAHYNEQFF. CDR3 nucleotide sequence: TGTGCCAGTAGTGCTCACTACAATGAGCAGTTCTTC.

Comment on this clone: The junction departs from germline at one end; a sequencing error may be responsible. The gene calls are TRBV15 and TRBJ2-2; D is possibly TRBD1 (5 bases). Germline CDR1 LNHNV, CDR2 YYDKDF (reference sequence). CDR3 length equals 16 residues. The CDR3 DNA follows: TGTGCCACCAGCGGAGAACGAGGACAGAACACCGGGGAGCTGTTTTTT. It encodes CATSGERGQNTGELFF.

This clone was detected only once. The chain links TRBV19 to TRBJ2-3, with no clear D. CDR1 and CDR2 from the germline V gene are LNHDA and SQIVND (reference sequence). The CDR3 has 13 amino acids. Trimming removed 1 base at V and 3 bases at J, with 5 bases between. The DNA of the CDR3 is TGTGCCAGTAGTATAGGGAATACAGATACGCAGTATTTT. It translates to CASSIGNTDTQYF.

The chain employs TRBV19 and TRBJ2-5; tentative D call: TRBD1 (6 bases). The V end was cut by 5 bases, the J end by 5 bases, with 18 bases between. Germline V gene data show CDR1 as LNHDA and CDR2 as SQIVND (reference sequence). The CDR3 has 15 amino acids. The DNA for the CDR3 is TGTGCCAGTAGTTTTAACTGGCAGAGGGGGGAGACCCAGTACTTC. It encodes CASSFNWQRGETQYF.

J is TRBJ1-6 and V is TRBV2; D unresolved. Germline V gives CDR1 SNHLY, CDR2 FYNNEI. V was shortened by 7 bases and J by 4 bases, with 8 bases between the two germline ends. The CDR3 loop spans 13 amino acids. The CDR3 loop reads CASNDIYNSPLHF. The CDR3 DNA follows: TGTGCCAGCAATGACATTTATAATTCACCCCTCCACTTT.

Concerning this clone: The sample has other DNA sequences that encode this CDR3 too. The chain uses TRBV27 and TRBJ2-1, with 15 positions matching TRBD2. Trimming removed 3 bases from V and 7 bases from J; junction bases left unmatched: 1. From germline, CDR1 is MNHEY and CDR2 SMNVEV (reference sequence). The CDR3 sequence is 15 residues long. CDR3 sequence: CASSLGLAGGNEQFF. CDR3 in DNA: TGTGCCAGCAGTTTGGGACTAGCGGGAGGAAATGAGCAGTTCTTC.

The V call is TRBV6-5, the J call TRBJ1-4; D is ambiguous. The CDR3 has 15 amino acids. Deletions cut 7 bases from V and 3 bases from J, with 15 bases between. Germline loops: CDR1 MNHEY, CDR2 SVGAGI. CDR3 protein: CASKVDHRPNEKLFF. DNA of the CDR3: TGTGCCAGCAAGGTGGATCATCGGCCTAATGAAAAACTGTTTTTT.

V usage is TRBV6-5 and J usage is TRBJ2-5; D is possibly TRBD2 (5 bases). V shed 4 bases and J shed 5 bases, with 11 bases lying between them. The CDR3 sequence is 13 residues long. CDR1 MNHEY and CDR2 SVGAGI come from the germline V gene. CDR3 protein: CASSFGMRETQYF. Here the CDR3 DNA reads TGTGCCAGCAGTTTCGGGATGCGGGAGACCCAGTACTTC.

In this sample, this clone turned up once. The chain links TRBV28 to TRBJ2-7; the D gene is possibly TRBD1 (6 bases). V was pared by 2 bases and J by 9 bases, with 11 bases between. This CDR3 has 12 amino acids. CDR1 and CDR2 (germline): MDHEN, SYDVKM. CDR3 region: CASSLEGVRQYF. The CDR3 coding sequence is TGTGCCAGCAGTTTAGAGGGGGTCCGGCAGTACTTC.

This sequence joins TRBV29-1 and TRBJ1-2; D is uncertain. Germline V gene lookup returns CDR1 SQVTM and CDR2 ANQGSEA. CDR3 length: 11 residues. V lost 6 bases, J lost 4 bases, and 9 bases lay in between. The chain's CDR3 is CSVPAGYGYTF. The DNA for the CDR3 is TGCAGCGTCCCTGCCGGCTATGGCTACACCTTC.